This TCR beta chain was observed in a study of PD-1 blockade in mismatch repair-deficient tumors. After removal of 5 bases from V and 6 bases from J, the junction contained 7 bases not matched to a gene. Germline CDR1 and CDR2: SGHTA and FQGTGA. The CDR3 covers 15 residues. Every patient had mismatch repair deficiency by PCR or immunohistochemistry. TCR sequencing covered a few patients who responded to pembrolizumab. Libraries were prepared by immunoSEQ multiplex PCR; TCRdb keeps only in-frame clonotypes and omits some of them. This table has some 84,000 clones, over 70% appearing once. This receptor was taken from an adult with mismatch repair-deficient cancer. The source material was peripheral blood, sampled 12 weeks after starting pembrolizumab. V usage is TRBV7-3 and J usage is TRBJ2-1, with 10 positions matching TRBD1. CDR3: CASSTDRGRSNEQFF. CDR3 coding DNA: TGTGCCAGCAGCACAGACAGGGGGCGAAGCAATGAGCAGTTCTTC.